The clone carrying this TCR beta chain was seen at least ten times. Its cognate antigen is unknown. This sample stems from a study of regulatory T cells in long-lasting Graves disease. TCR beta libraries were built with iRepertoire HTBI primers and Arm-PCR of CDR3 regions. TCRdb reprocessed the multiplex PCR reads with MiXCR, giving one entry per CDR3 protein. The sample includes fewer than 350,000 distinct CDR3 sequences, more than 15% seen only once; the top ten take about 36%. Regarding the study as a whole: Whereas new patients shared about 980 public clonotypes, persistent patients shared more, at 2,741.

Regarding time point: newly diagnosed GD, antithyroid drugs for less than 3 months. The TCR library was made from RNA extracted from PBMCs. The sequence came from a female donor with Graves disease. The sequences come from peripheral blood mononuclear cells (PBMCs), collected at new diagnosis, from a patient treated with antithyroid drugs.

This chain's CDR3 is CASSLGRGTQSINEQFF. As DNA, the CDR3 is TGTGCCAGCAGCTTAGGCAGGGGGACCCAGAGTATCAATGAGCAGTTCTTC. This chain connects TRBV11-2 to TRBJ2-1; 7 bases align to TRBD1. Germline CDR1 SGHAT, CDR2 FQNNGV. The CDR3 runs to 17 residues. After removal of 1 base from V and 6 bases from J, the junction contained 12 bases not matched to a gene.